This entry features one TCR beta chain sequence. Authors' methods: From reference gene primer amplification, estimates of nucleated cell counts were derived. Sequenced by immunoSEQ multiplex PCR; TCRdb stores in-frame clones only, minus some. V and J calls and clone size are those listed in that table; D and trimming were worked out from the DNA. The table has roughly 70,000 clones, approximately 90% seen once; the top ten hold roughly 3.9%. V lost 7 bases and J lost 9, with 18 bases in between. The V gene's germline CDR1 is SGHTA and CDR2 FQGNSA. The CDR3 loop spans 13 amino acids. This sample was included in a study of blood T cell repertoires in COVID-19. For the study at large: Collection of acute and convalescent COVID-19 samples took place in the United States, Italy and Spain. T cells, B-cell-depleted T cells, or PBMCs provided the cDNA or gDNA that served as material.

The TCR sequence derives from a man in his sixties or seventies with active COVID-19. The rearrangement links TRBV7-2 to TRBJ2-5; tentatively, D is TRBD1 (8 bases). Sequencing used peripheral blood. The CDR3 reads CASTSLADRAQYF. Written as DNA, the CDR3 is TGTGCCAGCACCTCCCTAGCGGACAGGGCCCAGTACTTC.